This T cell receptor (beta chain) was recovered during a study of patients and donors after allogeneic stem cell transplantation. TCRdb fed the RT-PCR reads into MiXCR, producing one record per CDR3 protein. The sample includes hundreds of thousands of distinct CDR3 sequences, approximately 16% of them seen just once. CDR1 is SEHNR, CDR2 FQNEAQ, per germline (reference sequence). J lost 4 bases, V lost 4 bases, and 7 bases had no gene match. This CDR3 is 14 amino acids long. This clonotype was observed a few times. What was sequenced was blood, either unsorted or a sorted T cell fraction (not recorded which). The sequence was collected from a human donor who was either an allogeneic HSCT recipient or a stem cell or donor lymphocyte infusion donor (not recorded which). It is not recorded whose cells these are; they may come from a transplant donor. V is TRBV7-9 and J is TRBJ2-7, with 7 bases that match TRBD1. The CDR3 DNA reads as TGTGCCAGCAGCTCCGGACAGGTCGGATACGAGCAGTACTTC. Encoded protein: CASSSGQVGYEQYF. The variable domain in full, with the rest retrieved from reference TRBV7-9 and TRBJ2-7, is DTGVSQNPRHKITKRGQNVTFRCDPISEHNRLYWYRQTLGQGPEFLTYFQNEAQLEKSRLLSDRFSAERPKGSFSTLEIQRTEQGDSAMYLCASSSGQVGYEQYFGPGTRLTVT.